Shown below are 3 T cell receptor beta chains from a single sample sequenced in a study of T cell responses to AZD1222 COVID-19 vaccine. Assay used: immunoSEQ multiplex PCR; TCRdb lists only in-frame clones, some missing. The sample holds roughly 150,000 clones, around 92% seen once. Specimen: peripheral blood, collected on day 0 of AZD1222 vaccination. The source is an adult in good health.

The V and J genes are TRBV2 and TRBJ1-4; TRBD1 matches 8 bases. Germline V gene data show CDR1 as SNHLY and CDR2 as FYNNEI. This CDR3 comprises 16 residues. Trimming took 6 bases from V and 4 from J; bases not matched to a gene: 10. The CDR3 protein is CASRESGTGHNEKLFF. The CDR3 coding sequence is TGTGCCAGCAGGGAGAGCGGGACAGGACATAATGAAAAACTGTTTTTT.

The chain recombines TRBV4-2 with TRBJ1-1, with D maybe TRBD1 (5 bases). Germline loops: CDR1 LGHNA, CDR2 YNFKEQ. Trimming left V 1 base short and J 5 bases short, with 14 bases between. The CDR3 contains 15 residues. The CDR3 sequence: CASSQAGGGDTEAFF. The CDR3 bases are TGTGCCAGCAGCCAAGCGGGGGGAGGGGATACTGAAGCTTTCTTT.

V is TRBV5-4 and J is TRBJ2-2; 8 bases align to TRBD1. Per the germline V gene, CDR1 is SGHNT and CDR2 is YYREEE (reference sequence). CDR3 size: 15 residues. Losses at the gene ends were 4 bases for V and 6 bases for J; bases not matched to a gene: 8. The CDR3 reads CASSQNLQGAGELFF. In DNA, the CDR3 is TGTGCCAGCAGCCAGAACCTACAGGGGGCCGGGGAGCTGTTTTTT. Full variable domain (rest looked up from reference TRBV5-4 and TRBJ2-2): ETGVTQSPTHLIKTRGQQVTLRCSSQSGHNTVSWYQQALGQGPQFIFQYYREEENGRGNFPPRFSGLQFPNYSSELNVNALELDDSALYLCASSQNLQGAGELFFGEGSRLTVL.